The 14 T cell receptor beta chains in this list originate from one sample, sequenced in a study of OX40 agonist ivuxolimab in advanced cancers. Produced via immunoSEQ multiplex PCR; TCRdb's table is partial and in-frame only. The sample records around 71,000 clones, 85% to 90% being singletons. Sequenced material: CD4+ or CD8+ T cells sorted from blood, taken in a trial of the OX40 agonist ivuxolimab. These receptors were collected from an adult with an advanced solid tumor such as melanoma, head and neck, liver or kidney cancer.

In DNA, the CDR3 is TGTGCCAGCATGTACCCGGACAGGGACAATGAGCAGTTCTTC. It codes for CASMYPDRDNEQFF. The J gene is TRBJ2-1, the V gene TRBV27; 8 bases fit TRBD1. V gave up 7 bases and J gave up 5 bases; unmatched junction bases: 7. CDR3 length: 14 residues. Germline assignment: CDR1 MNHEY and CDR2 SMNVEV (reference sequence).

This chain connects TRBV5-1 to TRBJ1-6, with D hard to call. V shed 7 bases and J shed 8 bases, with 16 bases lying between them. CDR3 length: 14 amino acids. CDR1 and CDR2 (germline): SGHRS, YFSETQ. The CDR3 bases are TGCGCCAGCGGCCAGTCTAGTGGGGATTCACCCCTCCACTTT. Translating gives CASGQSSGDSPLHF.

In its sample, this clone was seen once. This sequence joins TRBV4-1 and TRBJ1-2; D remains unclear. Germline V gene data show CDR1 as MGHRA and CDR2 as YSYEKL. This CDR3 comprises 15 residues. The V end lost 0 bases, the J end lost 7 bases, and 15 bases lay between the germline ends. CDR3 in DNA: TGCGCCAGCAGCCAAGATCAAAGCCCCTTGGGTGGCTACACCTTC. This gives the protein CASSQDQSPLGGYTF.

The gene calls are TRBV30 and TRBJ1-5; TRBD1 agrees at 11 bases. There are 15 residues in the CDR3. Germline V gene sequence: CDR1 GTSNPN, CDR2 SVGIG (reference sequence). V gave up 3 bases and J gave up 2 bases; unmatched junction bases: 3. The DNA for the CDR3 is TGTGCCTGGAGCCGGGACAGGGGGGGCAATCAGCCCCAGCATTTT. It specifies CAWSRDRGGNQPQHF.

This clone was counted only a few times. The chain combines TRBV18 with TRBJ2-2; no definite D call. Between the trimmed V and J ends, which lost 2 bases and 6 bases, there was a span of 4 bases. From germline, CDR1 is KGHSH and CDR2 LQKENI. CDR3 length equals 12 residues. CDR3 protein: CASSPSAGELFF. CDR3 bases: TGTGCCAGCTCACCATCGGCCGGGGAGCTGTTTTTT.

CDR3 DNA sequence: TGCAGCGGCTCGGATGCAACTAATGAAAAACTGTTTTTT. It encodes CSGSDATNEKLFF. The chain is built from TRBV29-1 and TRBJ1-4, with D uncertain. V was pared by 7 bases and J by 0 bases, with 9 bases between. CDR1 is SQVTM and CDR2 is ANQGSEA in the germline V gene. This CDR3 region has 13 residues.

The chain uses TRBV4-3 and TRBJ2-1, with 10 bases lining up with TRBD2. Trimming took 1 base from V and 9 from J; bases not matched to a gene: 6. CDR1 and CDR2 (germline): LGHNA, YSLEER. The CDR3 consists of 15 residues. This CDR3 reads CASSQGAGGPGEQFF. In nucleotides, the CDR3 is TGCGCCAGCAGCCAAGGAGCGGGAGGGCCAGGTGAGCAGTTCTTC.

The chain combines TRBV28 with TRBJ2-1; unclear D gene. Germline V gives CDR1 MDHEN, CDR2 SYDVKM. V was trimmed by 5 bases and J by 0 bases, leaving 14 bases between them. The CDR3 contains 16 residues. This CDR3 is CASSPIGAGSYNEQFF. CDR3 DNA sequence: TGTGCCAGCAGTCCAATAGGAGCAGGCTCCTACAATGAGCAGTTCTTC.

The DNA for the CDR3 is TGTGCCAGCAGTTCCATAGCGGGACGGAGAGAGCAGTACTTC. Translating it yields CASSSIAGRREQYF. This chain joins TRBV28 and TRBJ2-7; 8 positions match TRBD2. This CDR3 comprises 14 residues. Germline CDR1 and CDR2: MDHEN and SYDVKM. V trimming: 4 bases; J trimming: 7 bases; junction bases outside the gene matches: 9.

The genes are TRBV4-2 and TRBJ2-1, with 8 bases identical to TRBD2. Germline lookup yields CDR1 LGHNA and CDR2 YNFKEQ. The CDR3 is 14 residues long. With 3 bases clipped from V and 9 bases from J, the junction kept 7 bases outside the gene matches. CDR3 nucleotide sequence: TGTGCCAGCAGCCACCCACTAGCGGCCGGTGAGCAGTTCTTC. This encodes CASSHPLAAGEQFF.

Here the CDR3 DNA reads TGTGCCATCACTGGGGGGAGAGACGAAAAACTGTTTTTT. Its translation: CAITGGRDEKLFF. The J gene is TRBJ1-4, the V gene TRBV21-1. TRBV21-1 is a listed pseudogene. The CDR3 sequence is 13 residues long.

The chain is built from TRBV10-3 and TRBJ2-7, with TRBD2 matching over 7 bases. CDR1 and CDR2 from the germline V gene are ENHRY and SYGVKD. The trim removed 2 bases at V and 4 bases at J, leaving 11 bases unmatched. The CDR3 runs 16 residues. The CDR3: CAISEPGGRRGYEQYF. The CDR3 DNA sequence: TGTGCCATCAGTGAGCCGGGGGGACGGAGAGGGTACGAGCAGTACTTC.

The gene calls are TRBV5-1 and TRBJ2-3; TRBD2 aligns across 11 bases. V lost 3 bases to trimming and J lost 5 bases; unmatched junction nucleotides: 5. Germline CDR1 is SGHRS and CDR2 is YFSETQ. The CDR3 length is 15 residues. The DNA of the CDR3 is TGCGCCAGCAGCTCCCTGGGACTAGCGGAAGATACGCAGTATTTT. This sequence encodes CASSSLGLAEDTQYF.

The V gene is TRBV28, the J gene TRBJ1-4; D possibly corresponds to TRBD1 (6 bases). The CDR3 is 15 amino acids. CDR1 and CDR2 from the germline V gene are MDHEN and SYDVKM. Trimming removed 3 bases from V and 4 bases from J, with 12 bases in between. The CDR3 loop is CASSFVDRYNEKLFF. Here the CDR3 DNA reads TGTGCCAGCAGTTTTGTCGACAGGTATAATGAAAAACTGTTTTTT.